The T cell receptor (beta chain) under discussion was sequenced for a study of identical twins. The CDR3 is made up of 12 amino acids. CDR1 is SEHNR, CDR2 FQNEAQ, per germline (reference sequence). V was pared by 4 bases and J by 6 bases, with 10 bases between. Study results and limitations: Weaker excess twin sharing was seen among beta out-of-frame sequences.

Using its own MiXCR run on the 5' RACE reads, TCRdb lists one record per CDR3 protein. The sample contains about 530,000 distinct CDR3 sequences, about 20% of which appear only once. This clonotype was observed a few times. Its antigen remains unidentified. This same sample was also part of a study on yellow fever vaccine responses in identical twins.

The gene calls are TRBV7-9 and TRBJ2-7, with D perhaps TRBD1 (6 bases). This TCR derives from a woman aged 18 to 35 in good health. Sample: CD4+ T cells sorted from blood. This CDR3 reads CASSWVGGEQYV. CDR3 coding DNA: TGTGCCAGCAGCTGGGTAGGGGGCGAGCAGTACGTC.